Each of the 8 T cell receptor beta chains below was sequenced from the same sample in a study of blood T cell repertoires in COVID-19. Measured with immunoSEQ multiplex PCR; TCRdb has only the in-frame clones, and not every one. In the table there are under 150,000 clones, around 86% of which are singletons. The specimen was peripheral blood. Source of these receptors: a woman aged 45 to 65 who had recovered from COVID-19.

This chain connects TRBV5-8 to TRBJ2-1; 8 positions agree with TRBD1. This CDR3 comprises 12 residues. CDR1 and CDR2 from the germline V gene are SGHTS and YDEGEE. Germline trimming cut 1 base from V and 14 bases from J; bases unmatched to any gene: 5. The CDR3 spells CASSLSDRDKFF. Here the CDR3 DNA reads TGTGCCAGCAGCTTGTCGGACAGGGACAAGTTCTTC.

The CDR3 coding sequence is TGTGCCAGCAGCCCGCACAGCGGGAGTCTTGAGCAGTTCTTC. It translates to CASSPHSGSLEQFF. V usage is TRBV14 and J usage is TRBJ2-1, with 8 bases that match TRBD2. Germline assignment: CDR1 SGHDN and CDR2 FVKESK. V was pared by 4 bases and J by 9 bases, with 8 bases of the junction left unmatched. The CDR3 covers 14 residues.

The table lists this clone with a count of one. In DNA form, the CDR3 reads TGTGCTAGTGGTTTGGTAGGGTCAAGGGGGCGAGTCACTGAAGCTTTCTTT. As protein: CASGLVGSRGRVTEAFF. This chain connects TRBV12-5 to TRBJ1-1; 7 positions match TRBD1. The germline CDR1 and CDR2 sequences are LGHNT and FRNRAP. This CDR3 has 17 amino acids. V lost 0 bases and J lost 4; bases outside the gene matches: 11. Supplemented by reference TRBV12-5 and TRBJ1-1, the full variable domain reads DARVTQTPRHKVTEMGQEVTMRCQPILGHNTVFWYRQTMMQGLELLAYFRNRAPLDDSGMPKDRFSAEMPDATLATLKIQPSEPRDSAVYFCASGLVGSRGRVTEAFFGQGTRLTVV.

A word on this clone: One end of the junction does not line up with germline, which may come from a read error. V usage is TRBV2 and J usage is TRBJ1-2; 7 nucleotides line up with TRBD1. This CDR3 contains 14 residues. CDR1 and CDR2 (germline): SNHLY, FYNNEI. This CDR3 is CASTEQGRGDGYTF. CDR3 DNA sequence: TGTGCCAGCACTGAACAGGGCAGGGGGGATGGCTACACCTTC.

The genes are TRBV19 and TRBJ2-3; D ambiguous. CDR1 LNHDA and CDR2 SQIVND come from the germline V gene (reference sequence). This CDR3 contains 15 residues. The V end was cut by 3 bases, the J end by 6 bases, with 16 bases between. CDR3 bases: TGTGCCAGTAGTATTGGCGGAGTCCTCGCGGATACGCAGTATTTT. Translating gives CASSIGGVLADTQYF. Looking up the rest from reference TRBV19 and TRBJ2-3 gives the full variable domain: DGGITQSPKYLFRKEGQNVTLSCEQNLNHDAMYWYRQDPGQGLRLIYYSQIVNDFQKGDIAEGYSVSREKKESFPLTVTSAQKNPTAFYLCASSIGGVLADTQYFGPGTRLTVL.

Comment on this clone: Relative to the germline gene, one junction end is altered; a read error may explain this. This chain connects TRBV15 to TRBJ1-3; D possibly corresponds to TRBD1 (6 bases). The CDR3 consists of 14 residues. From germline, CDR1 is LNHNV and CDR2 YYDKDF (reference sequence). This chain's CDR3 is CATSRDLGRGEVFF. The CDR3, as DNA: TGTGCCACCAGCAGAGATCTAGGCAGGGGAGAGGTTTTTTTT.

V usage is TRBV27 and J usage is TRBJ2-2; 13 nucleotides match TRBD2. CDR1 is MNHEY and CDR2 is SMNVEV in the germline V gene (reference sequence). CDR3 length: 18 amino acids. Trimming removed 3 bases from V and 1 base from J; junction bases left unmatched: 5. CDR3 sequence reads: CASSFRLAGGGNTGELFF. Here the CDR3 DNA reads TGTGCCAGCAGTTTTAGACTAGCGGGGGGCGGGAACACCGGGGAGCTGTTTTTT.

The gene calls are TRBV11-3 and TRBJ2-7, with 7 nucleotides matching TRBD1. CDR1 and CDR2 (germline): SGHNT, YENEEA. V shed 0 bases and J 12 bases; nucleotides not matched to a gene: 5. This CDR3 is built from 12 residues. CDR3 residues: CASSLDQDRPYF. In DNA form, the CDR3 reads TGTGCCAGCAGCTTAGATCAGGACAGGCCGTACTTC.